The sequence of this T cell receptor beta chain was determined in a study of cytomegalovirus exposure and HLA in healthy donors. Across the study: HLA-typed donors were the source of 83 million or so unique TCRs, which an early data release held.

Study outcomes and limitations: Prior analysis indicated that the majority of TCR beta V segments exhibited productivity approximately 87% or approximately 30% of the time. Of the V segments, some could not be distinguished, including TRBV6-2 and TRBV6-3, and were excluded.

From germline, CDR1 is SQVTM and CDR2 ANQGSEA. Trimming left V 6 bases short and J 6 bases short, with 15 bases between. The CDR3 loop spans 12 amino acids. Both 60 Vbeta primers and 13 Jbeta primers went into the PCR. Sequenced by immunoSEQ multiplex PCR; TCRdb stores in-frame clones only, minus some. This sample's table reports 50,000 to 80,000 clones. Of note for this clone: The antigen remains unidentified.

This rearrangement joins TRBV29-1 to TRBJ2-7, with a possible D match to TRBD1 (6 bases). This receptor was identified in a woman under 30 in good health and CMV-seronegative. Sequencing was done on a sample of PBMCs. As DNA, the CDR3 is TGCAGCGTCCGGGACAATGAATCCGAGCAGTACTTC. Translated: CSVRDNESEQYF.